Below are 21 T cell receptor beta chains sequenced from a single sample in a study of blood T cell repertoires in COVID-19. Generated by immunoSEQ multiplex PCR, the TCRdb table keeps only in-frame clones and is missing some. The data hold fewer than 250,000 clones, with less than 90% observed a single time. Sequencing was performed on peripheral blood. The source is a woman aged 70 to 79 with active or convalescent COVID-19.

This chain joins TRBV5-1 and TRBJ2-2, with D perhaps TRBD1 (7 bases). The CDR3 has 16 amino acids. Trimming took off 3 bases at V and 2 bases at J, with 14 bases between the two ends. The germline gives CDR1 SGHRS, CDR2 YFSETQ. CDR3 amino acids: CASSWRGQINTGELFF. The CDR3 nucleotides are TGCGCCAGCAGCTGGAGGGGACAGATTAACACCGGGGAGCTGTTTTTT. Variable domain in full (rest from reference TRBV5-1 and TRBJ2-2): KAGVTQTPRYLIKTRGQQVTLSCSPISGHRSVSWYQQTPGQGLQFLFEYFSETQRNKGNFPGRFSGRQFSNSRSEMNVSTLELGDSALYLCASSWRGQINTGELFFGEGSRLTVL.

This chain joins TRBV27 and TRBJ1-2; 9 positions agree with TRBD1. V gave up 4 bases and J gave up 6 bases; unmatched junction bases: 9. Germline V gene lookup returns CDR1 MNHEY and CDR2 SMNVEV (reference sequence). The CDR3 has 15 residues. CDR3 region: CASSSNRGRPDGYTF. The CDR3 DNA reads as TGTGCCAGCAGTTCGAACAGGGGGCGCCCCGATGGCTACACCTTC.

J is TRBJ2-5 and V is TRBV27, with 9 bases aligning to TRBD2. The V gene's germline CDR1 is MNHEY and CDR2 SMNVEV (reference sequence). V was pared by 2 bases and J by 3 bases, with 4 bases of the junction left unmatched. This CDR3 spans 15 amino acids. The CDR3 protein is CASSLLAGREETQYF. CDR3 in DNA: TGTGCCAGCAGTTTACTAGCGGGACGAGAAGAGACCCAGTACTTC.

The chain is built from TRBV5-4 and TRBJ1-2, with TRBD1 identical over 7 bases. This CDR3 is built from 15 residues. Germline trimming cut 1 base from V and 4 bases from J; bases unmatched to any gene: 7. CDR1 SGHNT and CDR2 YYREEE come from the germline V gene (reference sequence). DNA of the CDR3: TGTGCCAGCAGCTTGCCCCAACAGGGGTCCTATGGCTACACCTTC. This gives the protein CASSLPQQGSYGYTF.

This clone was seen ten or more times. The chain is built from TRBV9 and TRBJ2-3; a weak D match, TRBD1 (6 bases). The CDR3 runs 15 residues. V was shortened by 3 bases and J by 2 bases, with 13 bases between the two germline ends. The germline CDR1 and CDR2 sequences are SGDLS and YYNGEE. The CDR3 sequence is CASSDRVTYTDTQYF. CDR3 in DNA: TGTGCCAGCAGCGACAGGGTTACCTACACAGATACGCAGTATTTT.

V is TRBV7-2 and J is TRBJ2-2; D is uncertain. There are 14 residues in the CDR3. Per germline, CDR1 SGHTA and CDR2 FQGNSA. V lost 5 bases, J lost 4 bases, and 11 bases lay in between. DNA of the CDR3: TGTGCCAGCAGCACACGCTTCGCCACCGGGGAGCTGTTTTTT. Translating gives CASSTRFATGELFF.

The chain has TRBV27 and TRBJ2-7; TRBD1 agrees at 9 bases. V was clipped by 5 bases and J by 1 base; unmatched bases: 9. The CDR3 consists of 16 residues. CDR1 and CDR2 (germline): MNHEY, SMNVEV (reference sequence). The CDR3 sequence is CASSVQGAAISYEQYF. CDR3 nucleotides: TGTGCCAGCAGTGTACAGGGGGCGGCTATTTCCTACGAGCAGTACTTC.

This chain links TRBV14 with TRBJ1-2; perhaps TRBD1 as D (5 bases). Trimming shortened V by 1 base and J by 4 bases, and 10 bases separated the two germline ends. The CDR3 loop spans 14 amino acids. Germline CDR1 is SGHDN and CDR2 is FVKESK. The CDR3 nucleotides are TGTGCCAGCAGCCAAGTTCAGGGAAGCTATGGCTACACCTTC. Translating it yields CASSQVQGSYGYTF. The full variable domain, rest sourced from reference TRBV14 and TRBJ1-2, is EAGVTQFPSHSVIEKGQTVTLRCDPISGHDNLYWYRRVMGKEIKFLLHFVKESKQDESGMPNNRFLAERTGGTYSTLKVQPAELEDSGVYFCASSQVQGSYGYTFGSGTRLTVV.

CDR3 DNA: TGCAGCGTTGTTCCCGCCTACAATGAGCAGTTCTTC. Translated, it gives CSVVPAYNEQFF. V usage is TRBV29-1 and J usage is TRBJ2-1; D is unclear. Trimming shortened V by 4 bases and J by 2 bases, and 6 bases separated the two germline ends. Germline V gene lookup returns CDR1 SQVTM and CDR2 ANQGSEA. This CDR3 has 12 amino acids.

In this sample, this clone turned up a few times. The gene calls are TRBV27 and TRBJ2-6; 7 bases map to TRBD1. The ends lost 7 bases at V and 4 bases at J; junction bases unmatched: 7. This CDR3 region has 15 residues. Per the germline V gene, CDR1 is MNHEY and CDR2 is SMNVEV (reference sequence). In DNA form, the CDR3 reads TGTGCCAGCACCTACAGGGGTCGGGGGGCCAACGTCCTGACTTTC. Residues: CASTYRGRGANVLTF.

V is TRBV5-4 and J is TRBJ1-4, with TRBD1 as a possible D gene (6 bases). CDR3 length equals 16 residues. V was trimmed by 4 bases and J by 0 bases, leaving 13 bases between them. Germline loops: CDR1 SGHNT, CDR2 YYREEE (reference sequence). The CDR3 region has the DNA TGTGCCAGCAGCCAGACAGGAATTGCAACTAATGAAAAACTGTTTTTT. Translating gives CASSQTGIATNEKLFF.

J is TRBJ1-1 and V is TRBV19; 9 bases line up with TRBD1. Germline CDR1 and CDR2: LNHDA and SQIVND (reference sequence). J gave up 7 bases and V 4 bases, and 10 bases lay outside the gene matches. CDR3 length: 15 residues. The CDR3 DNA reads TGTGCCAGTAGTAACACGGACAGGGGCAAAAATGAAGCTTTCTTT. Residues: CASSNTDRGKNEAFF.

The DNA of the CDR3 is TGTGCCAGCAGCTTGGGTGTGGCAGGGAACAATCAGCCCCAGCATTTT. This codes for CASSLGVAGNNQPQHF. The chain couples TRBV5-6 to TRBJ1-5, with D perhaps matching TRBD1 (5 bases). CDR1 is SGHDT, CDR2 YYEEEE, per germline. The length of the CDR3 is 16 residues. V was clipped by 0 bases and J by 3 bases, with 13 bases between them.

The V call is TRBV5-1, the J call TRBJ2-1, with 12 bases matching TRBD2. Trimming took 0 bases from V and 9 from J; bases not matched to a gene: 7. The germline V gene has CDR1 SGHRS and CDR2 YFSETQ. This CDR3 contains 16 residues. The CDR3 is CASSLVLAGGVAEQFF. The CDR3 DNA is TGCGCCAGCAGCTTGGTGCTAGCGGGAGGGGTCGCTGAGCAGTTCTTC.

The rearrangement joins TRBV28 to TRBJ2-7, with 7 bases matching TRBD2. The germline gives CDR1 MDHEN, CDR2 SYDVKM. V shed 7 bases, J shed 0 bases, and the junction held 9 bases outside the gene matches. The CDR3 totals 15 residues. The CDR3 is CASIGGIISSYEQYF. The CDR3 DNA sequence: TGTGCCAGCATCGGGGGGATTATTAGCTCCTACGAGCAGTACTTC. The variable domain in full, completed from reference TRBV28 and TRBJ2-7, reads DVKVTQSSRYLVKRTGEKVFLECVQDMDHENMFWYRQDPGLGLRLIYFSYDVKMKEKGDIPEGYSVSREKKERFSLILESASTNQTSMYLCASIGGIISSYEQYFGPGTRLTVT.

This chain connects TRBV5-1 to TRBJ1-4, with 10 bases aligning to TRBD1. The V and J ends lost 4 bases and 3 bases, in that order; junction bases with no gene match: 9. The germline gives CDR1 SGHRS, CDR2 YFSETQ. This CDR3 is built from 17 residues. The CDR3 nucleotides are TGCGCCAGCAGCCGAACAGACAGGGGGCTTGCTAATGAAAAACTGTTTTTT. Encoded protein: CASSRTDRGLANEKLFF.

The CDR3 sequence is CASSLKLAGGRRFF. In DNA form, the CDR3 reads TGTGCCAGCAGCTTAAAACTAGCGGGGGGCCGGCGGTTCTTC. This chain links TRBV13 with TRBJ2-1; 12 bases map to TRBD2. The CDR3 consists of 14 residues. V shed 2 bases, J shed 15 bases, and the junction held 8 bases outside the gene matches. Germline V CDR1 and CDR2: PRHDT, FYEKMQ (reference sequence).

The rearrangement joins TRBV5-1 to TRBJ2-2, with D possibly matching TRBD2 (6 bases). Trimming pared 0 bases from V and 3 bases from J, leaving 15 bases between. Germline V CDR1 and CDR2: SGHRS, YFSETQ. The CDR3 spans 17 residues. As DNA, the CDR3 is TGCGCCAGCAGCTTGGAAGGCCCCGGGACTCACACCGGGGAGCTGTTTTTT. The encoded protein is CASSLEGPGTHTGELFF.

V and J are TRBV5-4 and TRBJ1-1; no definite D call. The CDR3 length is 14 residues. Germline V gene lookup returns CDR1 SGHNT and CDR2 YYREEE (reference sequence). V lost 2 bases to trimming and J lost 1 base, with 9 bases between them. Here the CDR3 reads CASSFTAGNTEAFF. CDR3 nucleotides: TGTGCCAGCAGCTTTACCGCCGGGAACACTGAAGCTTTCTTT.

The rearrangement joins TRBV5-4 to TRBJ2-5, with 9 bases aligning to TRBD1. Germline lookup yields CDR1 SGHNT and CDR2 YYREEE (reference sequence). The V segment lost 2 bases and the J segment 5 bases; nucleotides outside the gene matches: 4. CDR3 length equals 14 residues. The CDR3 DNA follows: TGTGCCAGCAGCTTACAGGGGGCGCGGGAGACCCAGTACTTC. It encodes CASSLQGARETQYF.

This clone was detected only once. The CDR3 DNA follows: TGTGCCAGTAGTCTGCGCCGGGTGCCGGGCACTGAAGCTTTCTTT. Protein product: CASSLRRVPGTEAFF. V and J are TRBV19 and TRBJ1-1; D not resolved. Germline loops: CDR1 LNHDA, CDR2 SQIVND (reference sequence). This CDR3 is 15 amino acids long. Trimming shortened V by 5 bases and J by 4 bases, and 17 bases separated the two germline ends.